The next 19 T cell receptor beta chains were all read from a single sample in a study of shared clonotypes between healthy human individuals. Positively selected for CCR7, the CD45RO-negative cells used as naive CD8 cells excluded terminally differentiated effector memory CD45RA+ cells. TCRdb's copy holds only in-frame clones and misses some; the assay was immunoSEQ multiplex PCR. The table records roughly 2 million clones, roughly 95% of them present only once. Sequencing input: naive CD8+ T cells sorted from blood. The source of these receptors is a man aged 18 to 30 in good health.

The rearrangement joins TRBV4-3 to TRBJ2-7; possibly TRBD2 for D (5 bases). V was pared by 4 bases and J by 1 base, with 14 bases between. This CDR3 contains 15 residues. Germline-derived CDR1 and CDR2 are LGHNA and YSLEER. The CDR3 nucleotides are TGCGCCAGCAGCCGAGAGGAGCGGAAATCCTACGAGCAGTACTTC. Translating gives CASSREERKSYEQYF.

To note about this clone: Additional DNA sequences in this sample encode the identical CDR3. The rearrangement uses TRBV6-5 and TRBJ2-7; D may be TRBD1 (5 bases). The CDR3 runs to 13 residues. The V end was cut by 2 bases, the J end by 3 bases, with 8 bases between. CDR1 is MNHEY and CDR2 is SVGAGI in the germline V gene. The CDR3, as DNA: TGTGCCAGCAGTTACAACAGGAACTACGAGCAGTACTTC. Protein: CASSYNRNYEQYF.

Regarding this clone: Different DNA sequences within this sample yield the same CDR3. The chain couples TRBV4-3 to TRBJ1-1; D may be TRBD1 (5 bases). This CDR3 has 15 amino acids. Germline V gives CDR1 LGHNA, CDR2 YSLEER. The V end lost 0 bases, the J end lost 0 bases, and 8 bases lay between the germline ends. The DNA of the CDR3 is TGCGCCAGCAGCCAAGAGAGGGGTATGAACACTGAAGCTTTCTTT. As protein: CASSQERGMNTEAFF.

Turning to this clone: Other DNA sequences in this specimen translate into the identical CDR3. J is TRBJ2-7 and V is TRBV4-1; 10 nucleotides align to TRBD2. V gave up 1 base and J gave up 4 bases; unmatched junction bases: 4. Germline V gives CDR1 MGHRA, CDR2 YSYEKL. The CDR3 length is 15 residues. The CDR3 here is CASSQVVAGGYEQYF. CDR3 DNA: TGCGCCAGCAGCCAAGTGGTAGCGGGGGGTTACGAGCAGTACTTC.

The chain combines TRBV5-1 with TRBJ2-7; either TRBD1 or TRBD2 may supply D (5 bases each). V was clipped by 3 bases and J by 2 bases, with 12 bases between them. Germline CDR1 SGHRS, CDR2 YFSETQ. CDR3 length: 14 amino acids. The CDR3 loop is CASSSRDHPYEQYF. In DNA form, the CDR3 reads TGCGCCAGCAGCTCGAGGGACCATCCCTACGAGCAGTACTTC.

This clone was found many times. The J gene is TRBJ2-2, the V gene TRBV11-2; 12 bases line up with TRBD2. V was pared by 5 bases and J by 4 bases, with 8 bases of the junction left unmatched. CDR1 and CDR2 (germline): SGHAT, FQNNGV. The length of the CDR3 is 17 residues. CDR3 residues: CASSPETSGSITGELFF. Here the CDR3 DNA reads TGTGCCAGCAGCCCGGAGACTAGCGGGAGCATCACCGGGGAGCTGTTTTTT.

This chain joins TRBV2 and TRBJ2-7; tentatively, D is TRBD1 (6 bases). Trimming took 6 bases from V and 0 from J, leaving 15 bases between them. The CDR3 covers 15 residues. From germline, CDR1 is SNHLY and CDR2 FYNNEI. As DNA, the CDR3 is TGTGCCAGCAGGATCCAGGGGCGGTTCTCCTACGAGCAGTACTTC. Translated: CASRIQGRFSYEQYF.

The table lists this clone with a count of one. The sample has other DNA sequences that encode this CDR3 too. This CDR3 reads CASSQVDSSYEQYF. In nucleotides, the CDR3 is TGCGCCAGCAGCCAAGTTGACAGCTCCTACGAGCAGTACTTC. The V gene is TRBV4-3, the J gene TRBJ2-7; a possible D gene is TRBD1 (5 bases). This CDR3 region has 14 residues. V shed 1 base and J shed 0 bases, with 7 bases lying between them. Germline V lookup: CDR1 LGHNA, CDR2 YSLEER.

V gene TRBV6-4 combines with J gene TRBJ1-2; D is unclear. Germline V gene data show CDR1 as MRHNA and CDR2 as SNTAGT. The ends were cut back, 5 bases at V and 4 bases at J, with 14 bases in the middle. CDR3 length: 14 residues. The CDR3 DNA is TGTGCCAGCAGTCCTGAATTAAGAGGCTATGGCTACACCTTC. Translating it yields CASSPELRGYGYTF.

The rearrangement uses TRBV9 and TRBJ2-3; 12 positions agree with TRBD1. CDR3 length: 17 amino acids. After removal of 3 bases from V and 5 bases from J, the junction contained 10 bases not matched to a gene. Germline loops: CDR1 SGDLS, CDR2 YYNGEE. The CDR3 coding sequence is TGTGCCAGCAGCGCCCGGGCGGGACAGGGGGCTATAGATACGCAGTATTTT. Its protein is CASSARAGQGAIDTQYF.

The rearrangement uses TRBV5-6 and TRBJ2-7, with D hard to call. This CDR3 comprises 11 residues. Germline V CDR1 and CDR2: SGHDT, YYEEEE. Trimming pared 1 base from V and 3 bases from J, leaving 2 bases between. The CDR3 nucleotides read TGTGCCAGCAGCTTGTTCTACGAGCAGTACTTC. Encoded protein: CASSLFYEQYF. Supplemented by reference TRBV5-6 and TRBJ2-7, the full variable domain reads DAGVTQSPTHLIKTRGQQVTLRCSPKSGHDTVSWYQQALGQGPQFIFQYYEEEERQRGNFPDRFSGHQFPNYSSELNVNALLLGDSALYLCASSLFYEQYFGPGTRLTVT.

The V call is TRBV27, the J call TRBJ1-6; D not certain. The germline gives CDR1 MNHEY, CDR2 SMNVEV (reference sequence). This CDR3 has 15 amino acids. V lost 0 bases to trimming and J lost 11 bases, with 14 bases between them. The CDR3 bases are TGTGCCAGCAGTTTATCGGTGGAGGGAATACCACCCCTCCACTTT. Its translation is CASSLSVEGIPPLHF.

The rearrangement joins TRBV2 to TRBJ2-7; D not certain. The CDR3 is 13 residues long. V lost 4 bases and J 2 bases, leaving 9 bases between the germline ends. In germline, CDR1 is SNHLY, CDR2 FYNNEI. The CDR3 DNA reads TGTGCCAGCAGTGCCTACCGTACCTACGAGCAGTACTTC. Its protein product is CASSAYRTYEQYF.

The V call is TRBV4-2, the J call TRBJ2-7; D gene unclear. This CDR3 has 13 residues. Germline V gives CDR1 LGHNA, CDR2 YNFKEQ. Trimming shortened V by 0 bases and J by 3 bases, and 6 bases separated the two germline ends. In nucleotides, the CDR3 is TGTGCCAGCAGCCAAGAACCACACTACGAGCAGTACTTC. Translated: CASSQEPHYEQYF.

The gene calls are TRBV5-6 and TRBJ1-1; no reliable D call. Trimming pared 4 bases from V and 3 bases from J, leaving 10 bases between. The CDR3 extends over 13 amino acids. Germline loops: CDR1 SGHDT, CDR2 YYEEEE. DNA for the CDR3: TGTGCCAGCAGCGACCGGGGTGACACTGAAGCTTTCTTT. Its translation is CASSDRGDTEAFF.

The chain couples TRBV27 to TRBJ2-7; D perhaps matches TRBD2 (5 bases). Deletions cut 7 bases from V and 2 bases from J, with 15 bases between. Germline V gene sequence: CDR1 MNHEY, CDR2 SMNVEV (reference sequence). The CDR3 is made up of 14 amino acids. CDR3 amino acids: CASTGRGPPYEQYF. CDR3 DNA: TGTGCCAGCACCGGCCGAGGGCCCCCCTACGAGCAGTACTTC.

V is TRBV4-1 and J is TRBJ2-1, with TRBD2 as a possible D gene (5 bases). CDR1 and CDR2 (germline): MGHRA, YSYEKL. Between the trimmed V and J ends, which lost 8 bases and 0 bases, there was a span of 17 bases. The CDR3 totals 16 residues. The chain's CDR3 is CASHPYIGSSYNEQFF. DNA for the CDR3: TGCGCCAGCCACCCCTATATAGGGAGCTCCTACAATGAGCAGTTCTTC.

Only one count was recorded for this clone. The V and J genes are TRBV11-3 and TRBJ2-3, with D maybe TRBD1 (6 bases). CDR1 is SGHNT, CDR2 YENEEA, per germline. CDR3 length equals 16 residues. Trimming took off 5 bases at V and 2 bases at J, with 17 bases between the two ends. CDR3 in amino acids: CASSNPFGGDTDTQYF. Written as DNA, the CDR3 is TGTGCCAGCAGCAACCCGTTTGGGGGCGACACAGATACGCAGTATTTT.

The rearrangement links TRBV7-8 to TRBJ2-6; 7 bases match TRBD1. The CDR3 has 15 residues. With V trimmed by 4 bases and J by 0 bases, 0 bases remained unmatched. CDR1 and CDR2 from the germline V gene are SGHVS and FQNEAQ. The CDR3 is CASSWDSSGANVLTF. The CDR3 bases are TGTGCCAGCAGCTGGGACAGCTCTGGGGCCAACGTCCTGACTTTC. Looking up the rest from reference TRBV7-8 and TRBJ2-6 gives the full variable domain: GAGVSQSPRYKVAKRGQDVALRCDPISGHVSLFWYQQALGQGPEFLTYFQNEAQLDKSGLPSDRFFAERPEGSVSTLKIQRTQQEDSAVYLCASSWDSSGANVLTFGAGSRLTVL.